The clone carrying this T cell receptor beta chain was seen only a few times. Its antigen is not identified. This entry is derived from a study of T cells after yellow fever vaccination. Germline CDR1 reads SQVTM; CDR2 reads ANQGSEA. This CDR3 has 12 residues. The V end lost 6 bases, the J end lost 1 base, and 9 bases lay between the germline ends. From the 5' RACE reads, TCRdb called clonotypes with MiXCR, one entry per CDR3 protein. The sample yields under 500,000 distinct CDR3 sequences, around 19% seen once. Study-level points and caveats: After the booster, roughly 96% of CD4 and approximately 90% of CD8 primary-response clones were re-detected.

This TCR derives from a man younger than 35 who received the YFV17D yellow fever vaccine. The sequencing used PBMCs, collected before the yellow fever booster vaccination. This chain connects TRBV29-1 to TRBJ1-1, with D tentatively TRBD1 (5 bases). The CDR3 region is CSVIQGNTEAFF. In nucleotides, the CDR3 is TGCAGCGTGATTCAGGGGAACACTGAAGCTTTCTTT.